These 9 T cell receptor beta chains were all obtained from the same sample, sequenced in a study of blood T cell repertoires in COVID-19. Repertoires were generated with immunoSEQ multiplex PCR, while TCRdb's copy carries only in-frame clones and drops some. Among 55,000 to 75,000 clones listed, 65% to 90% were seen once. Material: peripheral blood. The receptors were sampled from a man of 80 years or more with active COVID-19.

The CDR3 sequence: CASSPHGFGRAGTGELFF. CDR3 in DNA: TGTGCCAGCAGCCCCCATGGTTTCGGGAGGGCCGGAACCGGGGAGCTGTTTTTT. The chain links TRBV9 to TRBJ2-2; the match to TRBD2 covers 8 bases. From germline, CDR1 is SGDLS and CDR2 YYNGEE. Trimming took 4 bases from V and 5 from J; bases not matched to a gene: 16. CDR3 size: 18 residues.

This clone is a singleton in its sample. CDR3 in DNA: TGTGCCAGCAGTGAATCTCATGAAAAACTGTTTTTT. Translation: CASSESHEKLFF. The chain uses TRBV6-1 and TRBJ1-4; D is uncertain. CDR3 length equals 12 residues. Looked up from germline, CDR1 is MNHNS and CDR2 is SASEGT. V lost 2 bases, J lost 6 bases, and 4 bases lay in between.

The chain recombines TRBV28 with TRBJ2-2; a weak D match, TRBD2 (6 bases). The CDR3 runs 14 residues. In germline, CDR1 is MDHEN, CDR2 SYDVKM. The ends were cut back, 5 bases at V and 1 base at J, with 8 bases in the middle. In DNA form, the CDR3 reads TGTGCCAGCAGTCTGGGGGGGAACACCGGGGAGCTGTTTTTT. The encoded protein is CASSLGGNTGELFF.

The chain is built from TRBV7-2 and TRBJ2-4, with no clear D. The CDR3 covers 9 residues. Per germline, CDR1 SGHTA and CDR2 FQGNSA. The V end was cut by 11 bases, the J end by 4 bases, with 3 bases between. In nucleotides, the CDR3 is TGTGCCGCGAAAAACATTCAGTACTTC. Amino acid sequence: CAAKNIQYF.

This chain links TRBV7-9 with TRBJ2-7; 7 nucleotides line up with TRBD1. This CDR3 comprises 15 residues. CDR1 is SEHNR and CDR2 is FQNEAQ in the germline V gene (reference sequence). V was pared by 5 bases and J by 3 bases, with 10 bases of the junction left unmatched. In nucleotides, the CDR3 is TGTGCCAGCAGCCACGGGACAGAAACCTTCTACGAGCAGTACTTC. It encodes CASSHGTETFYEQYF. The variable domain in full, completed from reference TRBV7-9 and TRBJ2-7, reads DTGVSQNPRHKITKRGQNVTFRCDPISEHNRLYWYRQTLGQGPEFLTYFQNEAQLEKSRLLSDRFSAERPKGSFSTLEIQRTEQGDSAMYLCASSHGTETFYEQYFGPGTRLTVT.

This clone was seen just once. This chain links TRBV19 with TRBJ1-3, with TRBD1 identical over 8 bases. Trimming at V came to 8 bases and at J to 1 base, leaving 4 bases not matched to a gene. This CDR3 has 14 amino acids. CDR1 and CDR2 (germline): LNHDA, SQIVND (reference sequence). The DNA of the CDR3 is TGTGCCAGTGACAGGGGCAATTCTGGAAACACCATATATTTT. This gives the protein CASDRGNSGNTIYF.

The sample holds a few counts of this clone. CDR3 protein: CASSYPLEGMGTEAFF. In nucleotides, the CDR3 is TGTGCCAGCAGTTACCCCCTGGAGGGAATGGGAACTGAAGCTTTCTTT. The gene calls are TRBV6-5 and TRBJ1-1; no definite D call. V was cut by 2 bases and J by 5 bases, with 18 bases left in between. The CDR3 is 16 amino acids. CDR1 is MNHEY and CDR2 is SVGAGI in the germline V gene.

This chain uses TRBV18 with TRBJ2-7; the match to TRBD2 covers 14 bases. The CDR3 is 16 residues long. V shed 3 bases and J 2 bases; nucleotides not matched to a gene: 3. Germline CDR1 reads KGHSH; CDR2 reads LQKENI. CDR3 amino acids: CASSPGLAGGTYEQYF. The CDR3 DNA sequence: TGTGCCAGCTCACCCGGACTAGCGGGAGGCACCTACGAGCAGTACTTC.

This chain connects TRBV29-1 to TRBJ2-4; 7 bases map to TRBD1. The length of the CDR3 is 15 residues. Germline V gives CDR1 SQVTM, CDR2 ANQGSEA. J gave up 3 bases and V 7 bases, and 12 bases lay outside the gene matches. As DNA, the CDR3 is TGCAGCGCCTCGACAGGGTTGACCCTCAAAAACATTCAGTACTTC. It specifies CSASTGLTLKNIQYF.